This T cell receptor beta chain is drawn from a study of blood T cell repertoires in COVID-19. This clone was recorded once. The repertoire was sequenced with immunoSEQ multiplex PCR; TCRdb's copy has only in-frame clones and lacks some. This sample has about 400,000 clones, with around nine tenths found just once. There are 14 residues in the CDR3. V shed 2 bases and J 7 bases; nucleotides not matched to a gene: 8. Looked up from germline, CDR1 is KGHSH and CDR2 is LQKENI. The sequenced sample was PBMCs or T cells enriched from blood (not recorded which). This TCR was sampled from a woman in her twenties or thirties with acute COVID-19. The V call is TRBV18, the J call TRBJ2-7; 7 bases align to TRBD2. The CDR3 nucleotides read TGTGCCAGCTCACCAACCCGGGAGGTGGGAGAGCAGTACTTC. It yields the protein CASSPTREVGEQYF.